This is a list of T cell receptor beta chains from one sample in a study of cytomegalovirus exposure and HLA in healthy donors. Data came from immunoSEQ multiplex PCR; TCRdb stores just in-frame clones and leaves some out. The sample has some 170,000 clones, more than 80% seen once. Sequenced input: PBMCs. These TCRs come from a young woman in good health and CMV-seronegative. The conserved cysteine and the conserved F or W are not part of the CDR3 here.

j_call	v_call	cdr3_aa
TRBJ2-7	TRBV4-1	ASSQLPAGDYEQY
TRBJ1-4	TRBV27	ASSAGRGGGREKLF
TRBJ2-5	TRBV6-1	ASSGQGSETQY
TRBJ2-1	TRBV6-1	ASSATSGSSYNEQF
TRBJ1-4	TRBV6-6	ASSYSRLKHEKLF
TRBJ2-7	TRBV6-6	ASSYGQTYEQY
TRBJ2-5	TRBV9	ASSVGGSGETQY
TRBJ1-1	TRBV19	ASSITFRTEAF
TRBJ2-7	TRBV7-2	ASSWRGGGRSYEQY
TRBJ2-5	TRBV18	ASTALVGAQETQY